This entry describes one T cell receptor (beta chain). This sample is part of a study of blood T cell repertoires in COVID-19. Germline-derived CDR1 and CDR2 are MGHRA and YSYEKL. V lost 1 base and J lost 2, with 2 bases in between. The CDR3 consists of 12 residues. The table came from immunoSEQ multiplex PCR; TCRdb's copy has only in-frame clones and leaves some out. Of about 85,000 clones listed, approximately 78% are singletons. J is TRBJ1-2 and V is TRBV4-1; D unresolved. The material sequenced was peripheral blood. This TCR came from a woman older than 75 with acute or convalescent COVID-19. The CDR3 coding sequence is TGCGCCAGCAGCCAAGCAAACTATGGCTACACCTTC. Translation: CASSQANYGYTF.